The clone carrying this T cell receptor (beta chain) was recorded only once. Method: immunoSEQ multiplex PCR; TCRdb's copy keeps in-frame clones and lacks some. The sample records about 280,000 clones, around 85% being singletons. These data belong to a study of cytomegalovirus exposure and HLA in healthy donors. Study-wide context: The same platform used for the 600 to 750 first-cohort repertoires was also used for the 100 to 150 validation repertoires, as a later analysis reported.

The TCR comes from a woman under 30 in good health and CMV-seronegative. What was sequenced was PBMCs.

The DNA for the CDR3 is TGTGCCACCAGCACGGACAGGGTCGGAGAGACCCAGTACTTC. Translated, it gives CATSTDRVGETQYF. The V and J genes are TRBV15 and TRBJ2-5, with TRBD1 identical over 8 bases. The CDR3 loop spans 14 amino acids. V was pared by 4 bases and J by 4 bases, with 5 bases of the junction left unmatched. Looked up from germline, CDR1 is LNHNV and CDR2 is YYDKDF (reference sequence).